The rows below give T cell receptor beta chains drawn from one sample of a study of cytomegalovirus exposure and HLA in healthy donors. Using immunoSEQ multiplex PCR, the repertoire was profiled, and TCRdb retains in-frame clones only, with some absent. The sample yields 40,000 or so clones, of which the top ten take up about 3.2%. Sample: PBMCs. Every receptor here comes from a woman in her 30s in good health and CMV-seropositive. CDR3s include the opening cysteine and the closing phenylalanine or tryptophan. A D gene is named only where the DNA matches it firmly.

j_call,d_call,v_call,cdr3_aa,cdr3_nt
TRBJ2-1,TRBD2,TRBV27,CASSPLAGSYNEQFF,TGTGCCAGCAGTCCCCTAGCGGGGTCCTACAATGAGCAGTTCTTC
TRBJ1-3,NA,TRBV4-1,CASSQEAALGGNTIYF,TGCGCCAGCAGCCAAGAGGCGGCACTCGGGGGAAACACCATATATTTT
TRBJ1-5,NA,TRBV27,CASCGGSNQPQHF,TGTGCCAGTTGTGGGGGGAGCAATCAGCCCCAGCATTTT
TRBJ2-5,NA,TRBV6-1,CASSEGDLGGYF,TGTGCCAGCAGTGAGGGGGACCTCGGGGGGTACTTC
TRBJ1-2,NA,TRBV6-5,CASSYGGTSYGYTF,TGTGCCAGCAGTTACGGGGGGACTTCCTATGGCTACACCTTC
TRBJ1-5,NA,TRBV11-3,CASSLSTNQPQHF,TGTGCCAGCAGCTTATCCACAAATCAGCCCCAGCATTTT
TRBJ1-5,NA,TRBV28,CASSALFLADSNQPQHF,TGTGCCAGCAGTGCCTTGTTTCTGGCGGATAGCAATCAGCCCCAGCATTTT
TRBJ2-7,TRBD1,TRBV5-4,CASSAGGGQGDEQYF,TGTGCCAGCAGCGCCGGGGGGGGACAGGGGGACGAGCAGTACTTC
TRBJ2-5,TRBD1,TRBV6-6,CASSTGAQETQYF,TGTGCCAGCAGTACAGGGGCACAAGAGACCCAGTACTTC
TRBJ2-2,NA,TRBV12-5,CASGLAGSGELFF,TGTGCTAGTGGTTTGGCAGGTTCCGGGGAGCTGTTTTTT
TRBJ2-7,TRBD1,TRBV10-3,CAISRDRGRYEQYF,TGTGCCATCAGCCGGGACAGGGGGCGGTACGAGCAGTACTTC